This T cell receptor beta chain was identified during a study of T cell clusters in autoimmune cytopenias. Study at large: The median distinct TRB clonotype count was approximately 2,500 per sample, from a median roughly 55,000 reads. Study findings and constraints: TRB repertoire shifts in secondary cytopenia and chronic lymphocytic leukemia mostly reflected lymphoma, not autoimmunity. The T cell clusters were defined only in silico, without experimental functional validation.

TRB amplification used approximately 270 ng of peripheral blood genomic DNA. TRB rearrangements were amplified by touch-down multiplex PCR with mixed TRB-A/B primers. Following a re-call of the multiplex PCR reads, TCRdb has one entry per CDR3 protein and lacks DNA. The sample totals approximately 9,100 distinct CDR3 sequences. The CDR3 sequence is 14 residues long. The germline V gene encodes CDR1 SQVTM and CDR2 ANQGSEA. This clonotype counts as medium-sized (0.01 to 0.1%) by frequency. What it binds is not known. Sequenced sample: peripheral blood. This receptor was taken from a human donor with an autoimmune cytopenia or autoimmune hepatitis (not recorded which). The rearrangement joins TRBV29-1 to TRBJ2-7; absent DNA, TCRdb's TRBD1 call cannot be checked. CDR3 amino acids: CSAHGTGGSYEQYF.